This T cell receptor beta chain was sequenced in a study of persistence of HIV-infected CD4 T cells. Germline V gives CDR1 SGHRS, CDR2 YFSETQ. Trimming took off 4 bases at V and 8 bases at J, with 15 bases between the two ends. The CDR3 is made up of 13 amino acids. A note on this clone: The target antigen is unknown.

Cells were stimulated with CMV-infected fibroblast lysates at 10 ug/mL. Sorted nonresponding memory CD4+ T cells were CD40L-negative, CD69-negative, CD45RO-high. The immunoSEQ assay was version 4, run in survey mode. Clones were sequenced by immunoSEQ multiplex PCR, and TCRdb holds only the in-frame ones, with some missing. The table has about 48,000 clones, about 80% seen once. Sequenced here: CD4+ T cells sorted from PBMCs after approximately 19-hour stimulation, sampled from a patient who received antiretroviral therapy. This chain connects TRBV5-1 to TRBJ1-2; D call uncertain. The TCR comes from an adult man with HIV who was CMV-seropositive. Here the CDR3 DNA reads TGCGCCAGCAGCCCGGACCTTTATAGCGGCTACACCTTC. Translated: CASSPDLYSGYTF.